This is a list of T cell receptor beta chains from one sample in a study of tumor-infiltrating lymphocytes in oesophageal squamous cell carcinoma. In TCRdb, the PCR reads were re-called with MiXCR into one record per CDR3 protein. Of 8,700 or so distinct CDR3 sequences listed, 66% are singletons. The source material was esophageal tumor tissue. All receptors derive from a female donor with esophageal squamous cell carcinoma. Both conserved end residues are part of each CDR3. D genes are given only for firm matches. Clone size is stated in some rows and not others, as once, few, many or a class when expanded.

clone_size j_call v_call d_call cdr3_aa cdr3_nt
. TRBJ1-1 TRBV7-2 . CASSFQLPKGGGTEAFF TGTGCCAGCAGCTTTCAACTCCCTAAGGGAGGAGGAACTGAAGCTTTCTTT
. TRBJ2-3 TRBV28 TRBD2 CASSLGASGLTDTQYF TGTGCCAGCAGTTTAGGGGCTAGCGGGTTGACAGATACGCAGTATTTT
. TRBJ2-2 TRBV6-4 TRBD2 CASSRTSGGTNTGELFF TGTGCCAGCAGTCGGACTAGCGGGGGGACGAACACCGGGGAGCTGTTTTTT
few TRBJ2-3 TRBV7-6 TRBD1 CASSRGSGQSADTQYF TGTGCCAGCAGCAGAGGATCGGGACAGTCTGCAGATACGCAGTATTTT
. TRBJ1-4 TRBV24-1 . CATSDRPNEKLFF TGTGCCACCAGTGACAGACCGAATGAAAAACTGTTTTTT
. TRBJ1-2 TRBV7-3 TRBD1 CASSADRVPYGYTF TGTGCCAGCAGCGCGGACAGGGTCCCTTATGGCTACACCTTC
. TRBJ2-1 TRBV7-3 TRBD2 CASSSGLAGGHYEQFF TGTGCCAGCAGCTCCGGACTAGCGGGAGGGCACTATGAGCAGTTCTTC
once TRBJ2-3 TRBV6-2/TRBV6-3 . CASTRGRDTDTQYF TGTGCCAGCACCAGGGGAAGAGACACAGATACGCAGTATTTT
few TRBJ2-3 TRBV6-1 . CASGLGGRADTQYF TGTGCCAGCGGACTAGGGGGCCGAGCAGATACGCAGTATTTT
. TRBJ2-3 TRBV7-8 TRBD1 CASSPRTGRTTGELYF TGTGCCAGCAGCCCGCGGACAGGGCGGACCACCGGGGAGCTGTATTTT
few TRBJ2-7 TRBV7-2 TRBD2 CASSLLREGYEQYF TGTGCCAGCAGCTTATTGCGGGAGGGGTACGAGCAGTACTTC
once TRBJ2-1 TRBV6-1 TRBD2 CASRGTSGSNYNEQFF TGTGCCAGCAGAGGGACTAGCGGGAGTAACTACAATGAGCAGTTCTTC
. TRBJ2-3 TRBV7-6 . CASSSEGELTDTQYF TGTGCCAGCAGCTCCGAGGGGGAGTTAACAGATACGCAGTATTTT
. TRBJ1-1 TRBV11-1 TRBD1 CASSRDRAINTGELYF TGTGCCAGCAGCAGGGACAGGGCGATCAACACCGGGGAGCTGTATTTT
once TRBJ2-7 TRBV7-4 . CASTGRPSSYEQYF TGTGCCAGCACGGGACGGCCGAGCTCCTACGAGCAGTACTTC
. TRBJ2-3 TRBV7-2 TRBD2 CASSSQLAGGGDTQYF TGTGCCAGCAGCTCTCAGCTAGCGGGAGGGGGAGATACGCAGTATTTT
few TRBJ2-3 TRBV7-2 TRBD2 CASSLVPQPLAGTTDTQYF TGTGCCAGCAGCTTAGTTCCCCAACCCCTAGCGGGGACCACAGATACGCAGTATTTT
. TRBJ2-1 TRBV6-1 . CASSERWGQTMDEQFF TGTGCCAGCAGTGAGCGCTGGGGACAAACAATGGATGAGCAGTTCTTC
. TRBJ2-1 TRBV7-3 . CASSLRGVETQFF TGTGCCAGCAGCTTAAGGGGTGTCGAGACCCAGTTCTTC
. TRBJ1-1 TRBV12-3/TRBV12-4 . CASSYPEAFF TGTGCCAGCAGTTACCCTGAAGCTTTCTTT
. TRBJ2-1 TRBV7-2 . CASSPQQVLHYNEQFF TGTGCCAGCAGCCCTCAACAGGTTCTACACTACAATGAGCAGTTCTTC
few TRBJ2-7 TRBV7-9 . CASSSWTVSSYNEQYF TGTGCCAGCAGCTCCTGGACAGTGAGCTCCTACAATGAGCAGTACTTC
. TRBJ2-5 TRBV7-2 TRBD2 CASSLGLAAQETQYF TGTGCCAGCAGCCTCGGACTAGCGGCACAAGAGACCCAGTACTTC
. TRBJ1-1 TRBV7-8 . CASSFFPVTEAFF TGTGCCAGCAGCTTTTTTCCGGTCACTGAAGCTTTCTTT
. TRBJ1-1 TRBV12-3/TRBV12-4 . CASSFRSEAFF TGTGCCAGCAGTTTTCGTTCTGAAGCTTTCTTT